Below, 2 T cell receptor beta chains from the same sample are listed, as sequenced in a study of blood T cell repertoires in COVID-19 (dated by TCRdb to the early 2020s). The method behind the library was the immunoSEQ multiplex PCR assay. The immuneACCESS repertoire file appears here via TCRdb, limited to in-frame rearrangements. These files lack a portion of the clones; in checked studies, under half of the deficit traces to unresolved V genes, and the cause of the others is not known. This sample lists approximately 190,000 clones; roughly four fifths were detected once. Roughly 5% of the sample goes to the ten largest clones. The sample taken for sequencing was peripheral blood. Every receptor here comes from a woman between 65 and 79 years old with active or convalescent COVID-19.

This clone has just one count. The gene calls are TRBV6-6 and TRBJ1-6, with D possibly matching TRBD1 (6 bases). The CDR3 runs 14 residues. The germline V gene has CDR1 MNHNY and CDR2 SVGAGI (reference sequence). V lost 2 bases, J lost 7 bases, and 9 bases lay in between. The CDR3 here is CASSYAGENSPLHF. For the CDR3, the DNA is TGTGCCAGCAGTTACGCAGGGGAAAATTCACCCCTCCACTTT.

V is TRBV3-1 (or the pseudogene TRBV3-2) and J is TRBJ2-5; TRBD1 aligns across 11 bases. Germline CDR1 LGHDT, CDR2 YNNKEL (reference sequence). Losses at the gene ends were 2 bases for V and 1 base for J; bases not matched to a gene: 3. The CDR3 totals 16 residues. The CDR3 here is CASSQRGQGGQETQYF. The CDR3 bases are TGTGCCAGCAGCCAACGGGGACAGGGGGGCCAAGAGACCCAGTACTTC.